The entry below describes one TCR beta chain. The record originates from a study of blood T cell repertoires in COVID-19. Overall study context: Spain, Italy and the United States supplied samples that represented acute and convalescent COVID-19. PBMCs, B-cell-depleted T cells, or T cells were the source of the cDNA or gDNA that made up the material.

During active infection, Seattle patients enrolled and were then monitored through disease. Germline trimming cut 1 base from V and 0 bases from J; bases unmatched to any gene: 10. Germline V gene lookup returns CDR1 KGHSH and CDR2 LQKENI. The CDR3 length is 18 residues. In the original workflow: Researchers report that nucleated cell counts were estimated from reference gene primer amplification. Sequencing was performed with immunoSEQ multiplex PCR; in TCRdb, only in-frame clones are kept and a portion is missing. V and J calls and clone size come straight from that table; D and trimming were deduced from the DNA. The table shows 170,000 or so clones, with roughly 80% occurring only once.

The TCR was taken from a woman aged 70-85 years with COVID-19, enrolled during active disease. The chain couples TRBV18 to TRBJ2-3; 7 bases are a match to TRBD1. Sequencing used peripheral blood. As DNA, the CDR3 is TGTGCCAGCTCACCACAAATACAGGGGACATCTAGCACAGATACGCAGTATTTT. Residues: CASSPQIQGTSSTDTQYF.